This note documents a single T cell receptor beta chain sequence. Sequencing was performed with immunoSEQ multiplex PCR; in TCRdb, only in-frame clones are kept and a portion is missing. Of 65,000 to 70,000 clones in the sample, 82% are singletons; the top ten hold roughly 5.4%. The CDR3 length is 14 residues. V was clipped by 4 bases and J by 6 bases, with 15 bases between them. From germline, CDR1 is SGHRS and CDR2 YFSETQ. The record originates from a study of T cell responses to AZD1222 COVID-19 vaccine. Turning to the study itself: Second doses that came at about 4 or about 12 weeks were put together.

This sequence originates from an adult in good health. The chain is built from TRBV5-1 and TRBJ2-3, with D perhaps being TRBD1 or TRBD2 (5 bases each). The source was peripheral blood, collected on day 0 of AZD1222 vaccination. The CDR3 here is CASSLAVGADTQYF. The CDR3 DNA is TGCGCCAGCAGCCTGGCGGTCGGGGCCGATACGCAGTATTTT.